The entry below gives a single T cell receptor beta chain sequence along with its context. One junction end does not reproduce the germline sequence, and a read error may be involved. Produced via immunoSEQ multiplex PCR; TCRdb's table is partial and in-frame only. The top ten hold about 10% of the sample, which has over 250,000 clones, 70% to 90% seen once. This CDR3 is built from 17 residues. The germline V gene encodes CDR1 SGHVS and CDR2 FNYEAQ. The data originate from a study of blood T cell repertoires in COVID-19. At the level of the study: The study drew acute and convalescent COVID-19 samples from the United States, Italy and Spain.

The V call is TRBV7-6, the J call TRBJ2-3; 8 bases fit TRBD2. The TCR was taken from a woman in her 70s with acute or convalescent COVID-19. Material: peripheral blood. As DNA, the CDR3 is TGTGCCAGCAGCTTATCCTCGGGGCTAGCGGGCACCGATACGCAGTATTTT. Translation: CASSLSSGLAGTDTQYF.